This T cell receptor (beta chain) was documented in a study of lymphopenia after photon versus proton radiotherapy. With respect to this clone: Antigen: not known.

Whole-study results and caveats: Relative stability marked proton patients; photon patients lost diversity and naive cells.

Germline V lookup: CDR1 SQVTM, CDR2 ANQGSEA. Trimming shortened V by 4 bases and J by 6 bases, and 15 bases separated the two germline ends. This CDR3 is built from 13 residues. TCRdb's table, derived via immunoSEQ multiplex PCR, lists solely in-frame clones and lacks some. The sample consists of about 65,000 clones, around 87% of them appearing once. The material was peripheral blood, obtained from a patient treated with proton-based radiotherapy. This receptor was obtained from an elderly man with esophageal cancer. V is TRBV29-1 and J is TRBJ1-2, with D maybe TRBD1 (5 bases). CDR3 region: CSVGGRQRDGYTF. Written as DNA, the CDR3 is TGCAGCGTTGGTGGCCGACAGAGAGATGGCTACACCTTC.